The 20 T cell receptor beta chains presented below share a single source sample, sequenced in a study of blood T cell repertoires in COVID-19. Clones were sequenced by immunoSEQ multiplex PCR, and TCRdb holds only the in-frame ones, with some missing. The table records 150,000 or so clones, approximately 74% of them present only once. The sequencing sample was made of peripheral blood. These receptors were taken from a woman older than 75 with acute or convalescent COVID-19.

This clone has a single count. This rearrangement joins TRBV6-5 to TRBJ2-3, with 10 bases fitting TRBD2. V lost 6 bases to trimming and J lost 4 bases; unmatched junction nucleotides: 4. Germline V lookup: CDR1 MNHEY, CDR2 SVGAGI. CDR3 size: 14 residues. CDR3 DNA sequence: TGTGCCAGCAGACCCGGACTAGCGGCAGATACGCAGTATTTT. Protein sequence: CASRPGLAADTQYF.

This clone occurred once. This chain connects TRBV7-8 to TRBJ2-1, with D possibly TRBD1 on 6 matching bases. V gave up 2 bases and J gave up 9 bases, with 17 bases separating them. Germline V gene sequence: CDR1 SGHVS, CDR2 FQNEAQ. The CDR3 contains 15 residues. This chain's CDR3 is CASSLNLAGVGEQFF. CDR3 nucleotides: TGTGCCAGCAGCTTAAACCTAGCAGGGGTCGGTGAGCAGTTCTTC.

The chain couples TRBV7-9 to TRBJ2-7; 9 bases map to TRBD2. This CDR3 spans 16 amino acids. V lost 1 base, J lost 0 bases, and 4 bases stayed unmatched. Germline V lookup: CDR1 SEHNR, CDR2 FQNEAQ (reference sequence). The CDR3 loop reads CASSLGLAESSYEQYF. CDR3 nucleotide sequence: TGTGCCAGCAGCTTAGGACTAGCGGAGAGCTCCTACGAGCAGTACTTC.

The V call is TRBV24-1, the J call TRBJ2-3; 7 positions match TRBD2. The length of the CDR3 is 14 residues. Germline assignment: CDR1 KGHDR and CDR2 SFDVKD. J was trimmed by 3 bases and V by 6 bases; bases with no gene match: 5. CDR3 sequence reads: CATSFGGRTDTQYF. DNA for the CDR3: TGTGCCACCAGTTTCGGGGGGAGAACAGATACGCAGTATTTT.

The chain recombines TRBV14 with TRBJ2-1, with 12 bases fitting TRBD2. CDR3 length: 15 residues. With V trimmed by 5 bases and J by 4 bases, 3 bases remained unmatched. Germline values: CDR1 SGHDN, CDR2 FVKESK. CDR3 bases: TGTGCCAGCAGCTTGACTAGCGGGAGTTACAATGAGCAGTTCTTC. Translating it yields CASSLTSGSYNEQFF.

V is TRBV6-4 and J is TRBJ2-1; D is possibly TRBD1 (6 bases). Trimming stripped 3 bases from V and 8 bases from J, with 17 bases between. The germline CDR1 and CDR2 sequences are MRHNA and SNTAGT. CDR3 size: 15 residues. Written as DNA, the CDR3 is TGTGCCAGCAGTGAAGGGGGACAAAGAAGGCATGAGCAGTTCTTC. Translating gives CASSEGGQRRHEQFF.

This chain joins TRBV19 and TRBJ2-7; maybe TRBD2 (5 bases). The CDR3 is made up of 13 amino acids. CDR1 is LNHDA and CDR2 is SQIVND in the germline V gene (reference sequence). V lost 9 bases to trimming and J lost 6 bases, with 18 bases between them. This CDR3 reads CASTSQAGSEQYF. The CDR3 DNA sequence: TGTGCCAGCACCTCTCAGGCGGGCTCCGAGCAGTACTTC.

The V and J genes are TRBV19 and TRBJ2-2; 8 bases line up with TRBD1. The trim removed 5 bases at V and 4 bases at J, leaving 9 bases unmatched. Germline values: CDR1 LNHDA, CDR2 SQIVND (reference sequence). This CDR3 has 16 residues. The CDR3 DNA is TGTGCCAGTAGTTTCGGGACAGGATCTTTCACCGGGGAGCTGTTTTTT. Residues: CASSFGTGSFTGELFF.

This sequence joins TRBV7-2 and TRBJ1-2; 8 bases align to TRBD1. V shed 5 bases and J 5 bases; nucleotides not matched to a gene: 10. CDR1 and CDR2 from the germline V gene are SGHTA and FQGNSA. The length of the CDR3 is 15 residues. CDR3 sequence: CASSPGQGPFYGYTF. The CDR3 DNA follows: TGTGCCAGCAGCCCCGGACAGGGACCCTTTTATGGCTACACCTTC.

J is TRBJ2-1 and V is TRBV28; 16 bases match TRBD2. J gave up 1 base and V 5 bases, and 11 bases lay outside the gene matches. The CDR3 is made up of 20 amino acids. Germline V gives CDR1 MDHEN, CDR2 SYDVKM. The CDR3 nucleotides are TGTGCCAGCAGTCACACCCCGGGACTAGCGGGAGGGTCGTCCTACAATGAGCAGTTCTTC. Translated: CASSHTPGLAGGSSYNEQFF.

The V gene is TRBV2, the J gene TRBJ2-1; TRBD1 matches at 7 bases. Per germline, CDR1 SNHLY and CDR2 FYNNEI. The V and J ends lost 8 bases and 10 bases, in that order; junction bases with no gene match: 8. The CDR3 has 12 residues. This chain's CDR3 is CASLATGEEQFF. In nucleotides, the CDR3 is TGTGCCAGCCTTGCTACAGGGGAAGAGCAGTTCTTC.

The chain uses TRBV2 and TRBJ1-1; 7 nucleotides line up with TRBD1. The V and J ends lost 5 bases and 0 bases, in that order; junction bases with no gene match: 6. CDR1 and CDR2 (germline): SNHLY, FYNNEI. The CDR3 is 15 amino acids. This CDR3 reads CASSYQGGMNTEAFF. The CDR3, as DNA: TGTGCCAGCAGTTACCAGGGGGGCATGAACACTGAAGCTTTCTTT. The full variable domain, with the rest looked up from reference TRBV2 and TRBJ1-1, is EPEVTQTPSHQVTQMGQEVILRCVPISNHLYFYWYRQILGQKVEFLVSFYNNEISEKSEIFDDQFSVERPDGSNFTLKIRSTKLEDSAMYFCASSYQGGMNTEAFFGQGTRLTVV.

This chain uses TRBV19 with TRBJ2-4; perhaps TRBD1 as D (6 bases). This CDR3 spans 15 amino acids. Germline lookup yields CDR1 LNHDA and CDR2 SQIVND (reference sequence). The ends were cut back, 6 bases at V and 3 bases at J, with 15 bases in the middle. This CDR3 reads CASRGRGEDKNIQYF. The DNA for the CDR3 is TGTGCCAGTAGAGGCAGGGGTGAAGACAAAAACATTCAGTACTTC.

The chain is built from TRBV7-2 and TRBJ2-3, with TRBD2 identical over 10 bases. The CDR3 loop spans 16 amino acids. Germline assignment: CDR1 SGHTA and CDR2 FQGNSA. V lost 5 bases and J lost 2; bases outside the gene matches: 7. The CDR3 loop is CASSKRTSGNTDTQYF. The CDR3 DNA is TGTGCCAGCAGCAAACGGACTAGCGGAAACACAGATACGCAGTATTTT.

The V call is TRBV3-1 (or the pseudogene TRBV3-2), the J call TRBJ1-6, with TRBD1 identical over 7 bases. Trimming took 4 bases from V and 7 from J; bases not matched to a gene: 7. This CDR3 spans 15 amino acids. CDR1 LGHDT and CDR2 YNNKEL come from the germline V gene (reference sequence). CDR3 protein: CASSPRDSGNSPLHF. The CDR3 DNA sequence: TGTGCCAGCAGCCCTCGGGACAGCGGCAATTCACCCCTCCACTTT.

This clone was seen at least ten times. The chain uses TRBV7-9 and TRBJ2-7; possible D gene TRBD2, 6 bases. The CDR3 runs to 16 residues. The V end lost 5 bases, the J end lost 0 bases, and 17 bases lay between the germline ends. Germline V CDR1 and CDR2: SEHNR, FQNEAQ (reference sequence). CDR3 DNA sequence: TGTGCCAGCAGCGAAGCGCGGGACGCACGCTCCTACGAGCAGTACTTC. This translates into CASSEARDARSYEQYF.

This chain joins TRBV5-1 and TRBJ2-6; the D gene is possibly TRBD1 (5 bases). V was cut by 4 bases and J by 0 bases, with 8 bases left in between. Per the germline V gene, CDR1 is SGHRS and CDR2 is YFSETQ. The CDR3 is 15 amino acids. DNA of the CDR3: TGCGCCAGCAGCCTGACAGCCTCTGGGGCCAACGTCCTGACTTTC. Its protein product is CASSLTASGANVLTF.

V is TRBV6-5 and J is TRBJ2-7, with 11 positions matching TRBD1. The trim removed 6 bases at V and 4 bases at J, leaving 8 bases unmatched. Germline V lookup: CDR1 MNHEY, CDR2 SVGAGI. This CDR3 has 15 residues. The CDR3 nucleotides are TGTGCCAGCAGCGACCCGGACAGGGGGCTTTACGAGCAGTACTTC. Its protein product is CASSDPDRGLYEQYF.

V and J are TRBV6-2 or TRBV6-3 and TRBJ1-2; tentatively, D is TRBD1 (5 bases). The V and J ends lost 2 bases and 7 bases respectively, with 11 bases between them. The CDR3 is 13 amino acids. Per the germline V gene, CDR1 is MNHEY and CDR2 is SVGEGT. The CDR3 nucleotides read TGTGCCAGCAGTTACACCGTGGGACTTGGCTACACCTTC. It yields the protein CASSYTVGLGYTF.

In nucleotides, the CDR3 is TGTGCCAGCAGTTTTTCGGTCTCTGGAAACACCATATATTTT. Translating gives CASSFSVSGNTIYF. The V call is TRBV28, the J call TRBJ1-3; D remains unclear. The CDR3 runs to 14 residues. From germline, CDR1 is MDHEN and CDR2 SYDVKM. V lost 3 bases and J 0 bases, leaving 6 bases between the germline ends. Filled out from reference TRBV28 and TRBJ1-3, the complete variable domain reads DVKVTQSSRYLVKRTGEKVFLECVQDMDHENMFWYRQDPGLGLRLIYFSYDVKMKEKGDIPEGYSVSREKKERFSLILESASTNQTSMYLCASSFSVSGNTIYFGEGSWLTVV.